This T cell receptor beta chain was documented in a study of identical twins. The CDR3 is 15 residues long. V shed 5 bases and J 7 bases; nucleotides not matched to a gene: 7. Germline CDR1 is SQVTM and CDR2 is ANQGSEA. TCRdb redid the calling of the 5' RACE reads with MiXCR, one entry per CDR3 protein. The profile shows under 900,000 distinct CDR3 sequences, 15% to 20% of them singletons. Turning to this clonotype: Antigen specificity is unknown.

General study results and limits: Within monozygotic twins, out-of-frame TCR alpha sharing was underestimated by the models.

These data also formed part of another study, on T cells expressing NK-cell markers. Per that paper: Source material for TCR beta repertoires consisted of sorted CD3+CD56+NKG2C+, CD3+CD56+NKG2C- and CD3+CD56-NKG2C+ T cells. Eight donors were sequenced, seven testing HCMV-seropositive and one testing seronegative. Researchers report these clonotypes also headed the CD3+CD56-NKG2C+ fraction in a few donors.

The sequencing input was PBMCs. This chain links TRBV29-1 with TRBJ2-1; 14 bases agree with TRBD2. The clonotype originates from a woman under 30 in good health. CDR3 residues: CSVRPGTSGGNEQFF. The CDR3 DNA follows: TGCAGCGTTAGGCCCGGGACTAGCGGGGGTAATGAGCAGTTCTTC.